This T cell receptor beta chain was sequenced in a study of CD8+CD57+ T cells in acquired aplastic anemia. Investigators profiled TCR beta VDJ and CDR3 from genomic DNA template. Each CDR3 protein gets one entry after TCRdb re-called the reads with MiXCR. The sample lists about 220,000 distinct CDR3 sequences, almost 35% seen once, with around 1.1% in the top ten. Losses at the gene ends were 5 bases for V and 3 bases for J; bases not matched to a gene: 0. The germline V gene encodes CDR1 LNHDA and CDR2 SQIVND (reference sequence). The CDR3 runs 13 residues. The chain is built from TRBV19 and TRBJ2-7; TRBD1 matches 11 bases. Sequencing input: sorted CD4+, CD8+, or CD8+CD57+ T cells (not recorded which) from PBMCs. The clonotype comes from a human donor in good health, serving as a control. The CDR3 sequence is CASSGTGGYEQYF. In DNA, the CDR3 is TGTGCCAGTAGTGGGACAGGGGGCTACGAGCAGTACTTC.